The 5 T cell receptor beta chains given below trace back to one sample, sequenced in a study of cytomegalovirus exposure and HLA in healthy donors. PCR was performed using 60 Vbeta and 13 Jbeta primers. Assay: immunoSEQ multiplex PCR; the TCRdb copy retains only in-frame clones and omits some. The sample carries over 95,000 clones, 77% recorded once. Sequenced: PBMCs. These receptors came from a man aged 35 to 55 in good health and CMV-seropositive.

The chain joins TRBV4-3 to TRBJ1-1, with a tentative D call TRBD1 (5 bases). This CDR3 has 17 amino acids. Per germline, CDR1 LGHNA and CDR2 YSLEER. With 4 bases removed from V and 4 bases from J, the gap between germline ends came to 22 bases. CDR3: CASSPPGGGGGITEAFF. CDR3 nucleotides: TGCGCCAGCAGCCCGCCCGGGGGTGGCGGGGGGATCACTGAAGCTTTCTTT.

Only a few counts were recorded for this clone. The chain joins TRBV5-1 to TRBJ2-3; D unclear. Germline-derived CDR1 and CDR2 are SGHRS and YFSETQ. There are 12 residues in the CDR3. V shed 7 bases and J shed 2 bases, with 8 bases lying between them. The CDR3 DNA reads as TGCGCCAGCCAAATAGCCACAGATACGCAGTATTTT. It is translated as CASQIATDTQYF.

This clone was observed a few times. The gene calls are TRBV29-1 and TRBJ2-1, with TRBD2 identical over 14 bases. Germline V gene lookup returns CDR1 SQVTM and CDR2 ANQGSEA. The CDR3 totals 15 residues. The V segment lost 1 base and the J segment 9 bases; nucleotides outside the gene matches: 5. CDR3 region: CSVEALGLAGVEQFF. The CDR3 DNA reads as TGCAGCGTTGAAGCCCTGGGACTAGCGGGGGTTGAGCAGTTCTTC.

This chain joins TRBV18 and TRBJ2-7; no clear D gene. V was pared by 3 bases and J by 5 bases, with 17 bases between. Per the germline V gene, CDR1 is KGHSH and CDR2 is LQKENI. This CDR3 region has 15 residues. The chain's CDR3 is CASSPQAQNTHEQYF. DNA of the CDR3: TGTGCCAGCTCACCCCAGGCACAAAACACCCACGAGCAGTACTTC.

The chain combines TRBV5-3 with TRBJ2-3; TRBD2 aligns across 13 bases. TRBV5-3 is flagged as an ORF with uncertain function. Trimming cost V 4 bases and J 4 bases; bases outside gene matches: 3. The CDR3 is 15 residues long. The CDR3 protein is CARSKTSGGPDTQYF. Here the CDR3 DNA reads TGTGCCAGAAGCAAGACTAGCGGGGGGCCAGATACGCAGTATTTT.